These T cell receptor beta chains were read from a single sample in a study of identical twins' blood T cells. A single record per CDR3 protein comes from TCRdb applying MiXCR to the 5' RACE reads. Counted here are fewer than 450,000 distinct CDR3 sequences, 25% to 35% occurring once; the ten biggest clones make up around 5.6%. Source material: PBMCs. Receptor source: a woman between 18 and 50 years old in good health. Both conserved end residues are part of each CDR3.

TRBV5-1,CASSMTGQNQPRHF
TRBV6-2/TRBV6-3,CASSYAFASYEQYF
TRBV11-2,CASSLGQEGTRRTQHF
TRBV20-1,CSAFPDGYGYTF
TRBV9,CASSVGGKTGNTIYF
TRBV6-1,CASSEVTGYGYTF
TRBV19,CASKVWGDLSNQPQHF
TRBV6-2/TRBV6-3,CASRRRDTTMYSNQPQHF
TRBV29-1,CSVGTGTGRSLNEKLFF
TRBV5-1,CASSGTARDKNIQYF
TRBV5-1,CASNPTGASNYGYTF
TRBV7-9,CASSSHGPTEAFF
TRBV20-1,CSARHPSGDTIYF
TRBV20-1,CSAVRAEAFF
TRBV23-1,CASMGAADTQYF
TRBV9,CASSSRGETDTEAFF
TRBV27,CASSLSLARSSYEQYF
TRBV24-1,CATSDASWGQGGYTF
TRBV5-1,CASRRLAGENEQFF
TRBV6-1,CASSEGTGTQALF
TRBV20-1,CSARLETDTQYF
TRBV5-1,CASSSRELANVLTF
TRBV12-5,CASAGPWGTEAFF
TRBV12-3/TRBV12-4,CASTLIPGNTGELFF
TRBV29-1,CSVEDPGVGNTIYF
TRBV20-1,CSVGGVPQYF
TRBV4-1,CASGTSISNTGELFF
TRBV7-2,CASSSYRGKQFF
TRBV29-1,CSVERDSHYGYTF
TRBV29-1,CSAVTGGDEKLFF
TRBV11-2,CASSLVTQYF
TRBV5-6,CASSLLLEPQETQYF
TRBV20-1,CSARGLAGPYTDTQYF
TRBV2,CASRNRGGTEAFF
TRBV5-1,CASSSIGGHYNEQFF